This T cell receptor beta chain is drawn from a study of circulating CD8 cells and anti-PD-1 response in melanoma. Study as a whole: Responders had complete or partial responses; non-responders had stable or progressive disease. General study points: Subset repertoires were largely private at M1, with under 7.5% shared.

From live CD3+CD8+TCRalphabeta+ cells, four PD-1 and/or TIGIT subsets were sorted. TCR libraries were prepared from approximately 15 ng of total RNA with the QIAseq Immune Repertoire TCR panel. TCRdb itself ran the reads through MiXCR, one entry per CDR3 protein. This table has about 780 distinct CDR3 sequences, 7.5% to 8.5% appearing once. The CDR3 is 15 residues long. Germline CDR1 and CDR2: SGHTA and FQGNSA. The germline V and J ends were trimmed by 5 bases and 5 bases, with 16 bases remaining between them. This clonotype is judged large (0.1 to 1%). The antigen remains unidentified. V usage is TRBV7-2 and J usage is TRBJ2-1, with D uncertain. Sequencing used CD8+ T cells from PBMCs, obtained at baseline or after one month of anti-PD-1 therapy (not recorded which). The origin of this receptor is a human donor with melanoma. This chain's CDR3 is CASSLDPLYNNEQFF. The CDR3 DNA reads TGTGCCAGCAGCCTAGACCCCCTTTATAACAATGAGCAGTTCTTC.